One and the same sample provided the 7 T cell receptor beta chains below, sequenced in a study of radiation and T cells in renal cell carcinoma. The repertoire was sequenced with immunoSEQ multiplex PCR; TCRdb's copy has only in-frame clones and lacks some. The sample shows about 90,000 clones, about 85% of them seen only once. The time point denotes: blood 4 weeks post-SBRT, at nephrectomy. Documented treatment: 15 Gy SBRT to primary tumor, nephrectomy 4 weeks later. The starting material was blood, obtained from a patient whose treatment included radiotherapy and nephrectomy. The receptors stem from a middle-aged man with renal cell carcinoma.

The CDR3 reads CASRDDSITGELFF. CDR3 DNA: TGTGCCAGCAGAGATGACAGTATCACCGGGGAGCTGTTTTTT. The chain joins TRBV25-1 to TRBJ2-2, with D perhaps TRBD1 (5 bases). Trimming removed 6 bases at V and 4 bases at J, with 12 bases between. The CDR3 runs 14 residues. In germline, CDR1 is MGHDK, CDR2 SYGVNS. Drawing the rest from reference TRBV25-1 and TRBJ2-2, the complete variable domain is EADIYQTPRYLVIGTGKKITLECSQTMGHDKMYWYQQDPGMELHLIHYSYGVNSTEKGDLSSESTVSRIRTEHFPLTLESARPSHTSQYLCASRDDSITGELFFGEGSRLTVL.

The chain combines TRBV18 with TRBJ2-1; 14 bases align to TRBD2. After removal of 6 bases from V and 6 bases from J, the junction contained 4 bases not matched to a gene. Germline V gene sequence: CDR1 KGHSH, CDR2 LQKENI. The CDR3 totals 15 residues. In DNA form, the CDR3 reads TGTGCCAGCTCTATGGGACTAGCGGGAGCCAATGAGCAGTTCTTC. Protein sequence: CASSMGLAGANEQFF.

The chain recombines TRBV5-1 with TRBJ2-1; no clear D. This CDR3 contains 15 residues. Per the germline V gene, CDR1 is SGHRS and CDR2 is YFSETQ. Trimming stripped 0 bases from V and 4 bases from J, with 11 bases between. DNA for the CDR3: TGCGCCAGCAGCTTGGAGTTTAGGGATTACAATGAGCAGTTCTTC. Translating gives CASSLEFRDYNEQFF.

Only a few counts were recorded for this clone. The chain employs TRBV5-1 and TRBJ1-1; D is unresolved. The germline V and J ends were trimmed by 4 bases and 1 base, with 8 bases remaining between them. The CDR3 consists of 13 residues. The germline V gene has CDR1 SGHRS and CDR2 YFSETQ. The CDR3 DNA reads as TGCGCCAGCAGCCGACAAGCGAACACTGAAGCTTTCTTT. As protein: CASSRQANTEAFF.

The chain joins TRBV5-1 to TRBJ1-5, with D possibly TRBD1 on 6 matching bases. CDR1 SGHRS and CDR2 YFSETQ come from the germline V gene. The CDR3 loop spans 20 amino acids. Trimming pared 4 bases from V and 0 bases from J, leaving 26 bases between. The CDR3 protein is CASSLGGGGREARSNQPQHF. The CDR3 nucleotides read TGCGCCAGCAGCCTCGGAGGGGGGGGGCGAGAGGCCCGTAGCAATCAGCCCCAGCATTTT.

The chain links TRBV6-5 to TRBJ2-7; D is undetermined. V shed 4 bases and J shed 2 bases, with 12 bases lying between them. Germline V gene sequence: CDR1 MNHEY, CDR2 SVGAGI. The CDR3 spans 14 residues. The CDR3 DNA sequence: TGTGCCAGCAGTTTCCAGTACCCCCCCTACGAGCAGTACTTC. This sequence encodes CASSFQYPPYEQYF.

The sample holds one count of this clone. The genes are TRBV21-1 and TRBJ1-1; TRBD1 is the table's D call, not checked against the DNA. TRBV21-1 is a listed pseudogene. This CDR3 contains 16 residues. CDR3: CASSPRKDRMNTEAFF. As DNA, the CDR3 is TGTGCCAGCAGCCCTCGAAAAGACAGGATGAACACTGAAGCTTTCTTT.